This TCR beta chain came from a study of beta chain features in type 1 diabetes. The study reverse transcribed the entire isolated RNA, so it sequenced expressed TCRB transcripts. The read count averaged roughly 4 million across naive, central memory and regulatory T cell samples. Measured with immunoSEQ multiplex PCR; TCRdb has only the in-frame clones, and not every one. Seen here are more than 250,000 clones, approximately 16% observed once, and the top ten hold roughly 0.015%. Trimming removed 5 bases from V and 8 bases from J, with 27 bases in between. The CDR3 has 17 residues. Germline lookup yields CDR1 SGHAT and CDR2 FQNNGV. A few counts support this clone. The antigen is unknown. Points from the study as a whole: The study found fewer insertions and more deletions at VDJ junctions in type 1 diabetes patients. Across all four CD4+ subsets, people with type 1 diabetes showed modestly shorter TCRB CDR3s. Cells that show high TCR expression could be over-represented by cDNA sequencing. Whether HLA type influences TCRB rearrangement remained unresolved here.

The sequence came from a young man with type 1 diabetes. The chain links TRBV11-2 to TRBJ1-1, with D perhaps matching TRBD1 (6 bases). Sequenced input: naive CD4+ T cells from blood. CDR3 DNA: TGTGCCAGCAGCGTCAACCCCATTAACCCCGACAGGACCGAAGCTTTCTTT. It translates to CASSVNPINPDRTEAFF.